Below are 13 T cell receptor beta chains sequenced from a single sample in a study of OX40 agonist ivuxolimab in advanced cancers. Libraries were constructed by the immunoSEQ multiplex PCR assay. TCRdb stores this immuneACCESS table with in-frame sequences only. Part of the clones is absent; in the studies checked, under half of the shortfall reflects unresolved V genes, and no reason is known for the rest. Across this sample there are approximately 34,000 clones, with roughly 88% seen only once. Clones ranked in the top ten supply around three fifths of the sample. The sample in question was CD4+ or CD8+ T cells sorted from blood, obtained in a trial of the OX40 agonist ivuxolimab. All receptors come from an adult with an advanced solid tumor such as melanoma, head and neck, liver or kidney cancer.

J is TRBJ1-5 and V is TRBV5-1; D call uncertain. The CDR3 runs 13 residues. Between the trimmed V and J ends, which lost 3 bases and 4 bases, there was a span of 8 bases. The V gene's germline CDR1 is SGHRS and CDR2 YFSETQ. CDR3 sequence: CASSSTGNQPQHF. The DNA of the CDR3 is TGCGCCAGCAGCTCCACGGGTAATCAGCCCCAGCATTTT.

This chain uses TRBV13 with TRBJ2-7; D is uncertain. Germline V gene sequence: CDR1 PRHDT, CDR2 FYEKMQ (reference sequence). This CDR3 spans 15 amino acids. V shed 5 bases and J shed 1 base, with 15 bases lying between them. The CDR3 protein is CASSRSAAESYEQYF. The DNA of the CDR3 is TGTGCCAGCAGCCGATCCGCAGCAGAGTCCTACGAGCAGTACTTC. Looking up the rest from reference TRBV13 and TRBJ2-7 gives the full variable domain: AAGVIQSPRHLIKEKRETATLKCYPIPRHDTVYWYQQGPGQDPQFLISFYEKMQSDKGSIPDRFSAQQFSDYHSELNMSSLELGDSALYFCASSRSAAESYEQYFGPGTRLTVT.

This clone occurred once. The V call is TRBV27, the J call TRBJ2-5; D perhaps matches TRBD1 (5 bases). With the DNA end fitting TRBJ2-7 better, the J assignment may be wrong. The CDR3 covers 15 residues. Germline CDR1 reads MNHEY; CDR2 reads SMNVEV (reference sequence). CDR3 in amino acids: CASSLSIGARDEQYF. The CDR3 nucleotides are TGTGCCAGCAGTTTATCGATAGGGGCTCGGGACGAGCAGTACTTC.

The chain employs TRBV4-1 and TRBJ1-4; TRBD1 matches at 7 bases. Germline V gives CDR1 MGHRA, CDR2 YSYEKL. Germline trimming cut 4 bases from V and 4 bases from J; bases unmatched to any gene: 6. The CDR3 spans 15 residues. The CDR3 sequence is CASSLLQGSNEKLFF. DNA of the CDR3: TGCGCCAGCAGCCTATTACAGGGGAGTAATGAAAAACTGTTTTTT.

The V and J genes are TRBV19 and TRBJ1-3, with a weak D call TRBD1 (6 bases). Trimming shortened V by 3 bases and J by 8 bases, and 14 bases separated the two germline ends. Germline V gives CDR1 LNHDA, CDR2 SQIVND (reference sequence). The CDR3 sequence is 14 residues long. CDR3 loop: CASSMGARADTIYF. The CDR3 nucleotides are TGTGCCAGTAGTATGGGGGCGAGGGCCGACACCATATATTTT.

V gene TRBV29-1 combines with J gene TRBJ1-2; TRBD1 aligns across 9 bases. J gave up 0 bases and V 3 bases, and 8 bases lay outside the gene matches. The CDR3 spans 16 residues. The germline V gene has CDR1 SQVTM and CDR2 ANQGSEA. The CDR3 reads CSVDRTGENSNYGYTF. CDR3 DNA sequence: TGCAGCGTTGATCGGACAGGGGAAAATTCTAACTATGGCTACACCTTC.

This chain joins TRBV10-3 and TRBJ1-1; D unresolved. The CDR3 runs 14 residues. From germline, CDR1 is ENHRY and CDR2 SYGVKD. V shed 1 base and J shed 1 base, with 7 bases lying between them. The CDR3 protein is CAISEFWRNTEAFF. CDR3 nucleotide sequence: TGTGCCATCAGTGAGTTTTGGAGGAACACTGAAGCTTTCTTT.

This chain connects TRBV29-1 to TRBJ1-4; the match to TRBD1 covers 8 bases. V lost 7 bases and J lost 8; bases outside the gene matches: 18. The germline gives CDR1 SQVTM, CDR2 ANQGSEA. There are 16 residues in the CDR3. The CDR3: CSATVGPDRGMEKLFF. CDR3 DNA: TGCAGCGCCACCGTGGGCCCAGACAGGGGAATGGAAAAACTGTTTTTT.

The chain carries TRBV4-1 and TRBJ2-3; 8 nucleotides align to TRBD1. CDR1 and CDR2 (germline): MGHRA, YSYEKL. The CDR3 totals 14 residues. The junction had 7 bases not matched to a gene; V was cut back by 5 bases and J by 6 bases. Written as DNA, the CDR3 is TGCGCCAGCAGCGACCGGACAGGGTGGGATACGCAGTATTTT. Its translation: CASSDRTGWDTQYF.

V usage is TRBV28 and J usage is TRBJ2-2; the match to TRBD1 covers 7 bases. This CDR3 comprises 16 residues. The V gene's germline CDR1 is MDHEN and CDR2 SYDVKM. V lost 4 bases and J lost 1; bases outside the gene matches: 6. The CDR3 loop reads CASSSDRALNTGELFF. The CDR3 nucleotides are TGTGCCAGCAGTTCAGACAGGGCCCTGAACACCGGGGAGCTGTTTTTT. Full variable domain (remainder filled in from reference TRBV28 and TRBJ2-2): DVKVTQSSRYLVKRTGEKVFLECVQDMDHENMFWYRQDPGLGLRLIYFSYDVKMKEKGDIPEGYSVSREKKERFSLILESASTNQTSMYLCASSSDRALNTGELFFGEGSRLTVL.

J is TRBJ2-5 and V is TRBV7-8; tentative D call: TRBD1 (6 bases). From germline, CDR1 is SGHVS and CDR2 FQNEAQ. Trimming pared 1 base from V and 8 bases from J, leaving 26 bases between. The CDR3 runs 18 residues. The DNA for the CDR3 is TGTGCCAGCAGCTTAGATCCAGGGGAGTGGGGCCAGACCCCTACCCAGTACTTC. As protein: CASSLDPGEWGQTPTQYF.

The CDR3 region is CSVQGSGNTIYF. As DNA, the CDR3 is TGCAGCGTACAGGGCTCTGGAAACACCATATATTTT. This chain links TRBV29-1 with TRBJ1-3, with D possibly being TRBD1 (6 bases). V was pared by 6 bases and J by 0 bases, with 6 bases between. Germline loops: CDR1 SQVTM, CDR2 ANQGSEA. CDR3 size: 12 residues.

This clone turned up a few times. J is TRBJ1-5 and V is TRBV7-2, with D hard to call. CDR1 and CDR2 from the germline V gene are SGHTA and FQGNSA. Trimming removed 4 bases at V and 7 bases at J, with 14 bases between. This CDR3 is 14 amino acids long. CDR3: CASSSGSRGQPQHF. CDR3 coding DNA: TGTGCCAGCAGCTCCGGGAGCCGAGGGCAGCCCCAGCATTTT.